This T cell receptor (beta chain) originates from a study of beta chain features in type 1 diabetes. Study-wide results and caveats: Still unanswered here is whether HLA type influences TCRB rearrangement. For patients, the naive, central memory and Treg TCRB repertoires appeared more alike than for healthy donors. Among patients with Type 1 diabetes, TCRB CDR3s were moderately but significantly shorter in every one of the four CD4+ subsets.

Researchers reported sorting CD4+ naive, central memory, regulatory and stem cell-like memory cells via CD45RO/CCR7/CD25/CD127/CD95/CD27. This CDR3 has 14 residues. V gave up 1 base and J gave up 0 bases, with 3 bases separating them. CDR1 and CDR2 from the germline V gene are LNHNV and YYDKDF (reference sequence). This clone has a handful of counts. As yet, its antigen is unknown. The whole isolated RNA underwent reverse transcription, so sequencing captured expressed TCRB transcripts. This table comes from immunoSEQ multiplex PCR, and its TCRdb copy is limited to in-frame clones, with some not included. Of a few hundred thousand clones listed, more than 13% were seen once; the top ten hold about 0.017%.

Material: naive CD4+ T cells from blood. The TCR originated in a man aged 30-40 years with type 1 diabetes. V usage is TRBV15 and J usage is TRBJ2-2; no clear D. The CDR3 region has the DNA TGTGCCACCAGCAGAGCGGCGAACACCGGGGAGCTGTTTTTT. It is translated as CATSRAANTGELFF.